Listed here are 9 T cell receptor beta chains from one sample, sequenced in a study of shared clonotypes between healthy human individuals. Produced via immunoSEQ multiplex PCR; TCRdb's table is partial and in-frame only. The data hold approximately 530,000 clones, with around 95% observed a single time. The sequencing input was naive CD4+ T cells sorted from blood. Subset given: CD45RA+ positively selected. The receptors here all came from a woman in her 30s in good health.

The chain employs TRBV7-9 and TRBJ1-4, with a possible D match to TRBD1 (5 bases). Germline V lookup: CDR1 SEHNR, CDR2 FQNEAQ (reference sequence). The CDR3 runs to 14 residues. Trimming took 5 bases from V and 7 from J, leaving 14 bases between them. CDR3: CASSASGVSEKLFF. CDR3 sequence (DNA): TGTGCCAGCAGCGCCTCGGGGGTCAGTGAAAAACTGTTTTTT.

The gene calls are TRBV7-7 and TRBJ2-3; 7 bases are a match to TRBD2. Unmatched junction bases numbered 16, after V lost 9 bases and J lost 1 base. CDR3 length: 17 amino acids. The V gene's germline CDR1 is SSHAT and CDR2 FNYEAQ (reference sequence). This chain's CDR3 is CARTRLGLPLCTDTQYF. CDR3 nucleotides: TGTGCCAGGACCCGCCTGGGACTACCTCTCTGCACAGATACGCAGTATTTT.

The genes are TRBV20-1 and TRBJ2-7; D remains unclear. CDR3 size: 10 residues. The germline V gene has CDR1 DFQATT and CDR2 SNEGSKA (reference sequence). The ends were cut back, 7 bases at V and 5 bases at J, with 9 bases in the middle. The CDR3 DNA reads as TGCAGTGTTCTTGGCAACGAGCAGTACTTC. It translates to CSVLGNEQYF.

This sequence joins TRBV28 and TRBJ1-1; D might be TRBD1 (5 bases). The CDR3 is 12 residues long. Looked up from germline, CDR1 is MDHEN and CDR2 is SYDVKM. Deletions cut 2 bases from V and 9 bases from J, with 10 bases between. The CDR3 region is CASSLRQLQAFF. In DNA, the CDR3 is TGTGCCAGCAGTTTACGACAGCTTCAAGCTTTCTTT.

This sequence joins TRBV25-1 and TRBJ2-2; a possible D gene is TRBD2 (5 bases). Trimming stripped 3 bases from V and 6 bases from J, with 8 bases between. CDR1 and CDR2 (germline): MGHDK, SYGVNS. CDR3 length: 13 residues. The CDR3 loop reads CASSDYGAGELFF. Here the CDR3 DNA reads TGTGCCAGCAGTGACTACGGGGCCGGGGAGCTGTTTTTT. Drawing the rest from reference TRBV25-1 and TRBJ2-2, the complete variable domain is EADIYQTPRYLVIGTGKKITLECSQTMGHDKMYWYQQDPGMELHLIHYSYGVNSTEKGDLSSESTVSRIRTEHFPLTLESARPSHTSQYLCASSDYGAGELFFGEGSRLTVL.

The CDR3 DNA reads TGTGCCAGCAGCCAAGTCGCGGGGGGTTCCTACAATGAGCAGTTCTTC. This translates into CASSQVAGGSYNEQFF. The chain couples TRBV4-2 to TRBJ2-1; TRBD2 matches at 8 bases. J lost 1 base, V lost 1 base, and 3 bases had no gene match. The CDR3 has 16 residues. In germline, CDR1 is LGHNA, CDR2 YNFKEQ.

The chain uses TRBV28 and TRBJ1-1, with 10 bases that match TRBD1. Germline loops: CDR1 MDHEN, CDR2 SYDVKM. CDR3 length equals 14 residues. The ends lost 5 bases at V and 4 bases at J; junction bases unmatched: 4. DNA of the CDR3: TGTGCCAGCAGTACCCGGACAGGGGGCACTGAAGCTTTCTTT. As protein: CASSTRTGGTEAFF.

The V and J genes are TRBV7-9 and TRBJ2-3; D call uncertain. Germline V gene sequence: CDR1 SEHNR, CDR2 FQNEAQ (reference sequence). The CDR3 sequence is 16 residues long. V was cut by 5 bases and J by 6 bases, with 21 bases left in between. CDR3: CASSRSTSLERDTQYF. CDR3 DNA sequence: TGTGCCAGCAGCCGATCGACCTCTCTGGAGAGGGATACGCAGTATTTT.

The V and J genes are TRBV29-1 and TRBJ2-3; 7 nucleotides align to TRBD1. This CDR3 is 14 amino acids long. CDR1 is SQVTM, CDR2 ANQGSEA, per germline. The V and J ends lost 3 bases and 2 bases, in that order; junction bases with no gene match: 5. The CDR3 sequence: CSVDVGGLTDTQYF. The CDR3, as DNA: TGCAGCGTTGACGTAGGGGGCCTCACAGATACGCAGTATTTT.